The 12 T cell receptor beta chains listed next were all sequenced from one sample in a study of shared clonotypes between healthy human individuals. The data were produced by immunoSEQ multiplex PCR, yet TCRdb's version contains in-frame clones alone and is incomplete. The sample contains approximately 2,000,000 clones, 85% to 95% of which appear only once. The sequenced material came from naive CD4+ T cells from PBMCs. The subset is: CD45RA+ positively selected. Receptor source: a man younger than 35 in good health. Some clones in this sample may be carry-over from other donors' samples.

Concerning this clone itself: Other DNA sequences of this sample code for an identical CDR3. This sequence joins TRBV9 and TRBJ2-7, with a tentative D call TRBD2 (5 bases). Germline V gene data show CDR1 as SGDLS and CDR2 as YYNGEE. CDR3 length: 14 amino acids. The germline V and J ends were trimmed by 0 bases and 2 bases, with 9 bases remaining between them. CDR3 region: CASSVAQTTYEQYF. In DNA, the CDR3 is TGTGCCAGCAGCGTAGCCCAGACTACCTACGAGCAGTACTTC.

This chain links TRBV6-5 with TRBJ2-7; D not resolved. Germline lookup yields CDR1 MNHEY and CDR2 SVGAGI. The CDR3 sequence is 15 residues long. V lost 0 bases, J lost 4 bases, and 13 bases lay in between. CDR3 nucleotides: TGTGCCAGCAGTTACTCGGGCAATTTCCATTACGAGCAGTACTTC. Translating gives CASSYSGNFHYEQYF.

J is TRBJ2-7 and V is TRBV6-1; D gene ambiguous. Germline V gene data show CDR1 as MNHNS and CDR2 as SASEGT. V lost 10 bases and J 2 bases, leaving 18 bases between the germline ends. This CDR3 has 14 residues. DNA of the CDR3: TGTGCCACTTCTTGGGCGCGGATGACCTACGAGCAGTACTTC. Its protein is CATSWARMTYEQYF.

V usage is TRBV5-8 and J usage is TRBJ2-7, with D possibly matching TRBD2 (5 bases). V gave up 7 bases and J gave up 0 bases, with 14 bases separating them. Germline assignment: CDR1 SGHTS and CDR2 YDEGEE. The CDR3 has 14 amino acids. The chain's CDR3 is CASAPRRSSYEQYF. In nucleotides, the CDR3 is TGTGCCAGCGCCCCGAGGAGGAGCTCCTACGAGCAGTACTTC.

This rearrangement joins TRBV9 to TRBJ2-3; no clear D gene. V lost 4 bases to trimming and J lost 1 base, with 10 bases between them. The CDR3 spans 14 residues. Looked up from germline, CDR1 is SGDLS and CDR2 is YYNGEE. CDR3 sequence: CASSKDPGTDTQYF. DNA of the CDR3: TGTGCCAGCAGCAAGGACCCCGGCACAGATACGCAGTATTTT.

V usage is TRBV14 and J usage is TRBJ2-7; TRBD2 matches 8 bases. CDR3 length: 15 residues. The trim removed 2 bases at V and 2 bases at J, leaving 5 bases unmatched. Germline V gene lookup returns CDR1 SGHDN and CDR2 FVKESK. CDR3 coding DNA: TGTGCCAGCAGCCAACAGCGGGGGCCTCCCTACGAGCAGTACTTC. It encodes CASSQQRGPPYEQYF.

V and J are TRBV19 and TRBJ1-1; 7 nucleotides line up with TRBD1. Unmatched junction bases numbered 3, after V lost 5 bases and J lost 6 bases. The CDR3 is 12 amino acids. The V gene's germline CDR1 is LNHDA and CDR2 SQIVND (reference sequence). This CDR3 is CASSLRGPEAFF. The DNA of the CDR3 is TGTGCCAGTAGTTTGAGGGGGCCTGAAGCTTTCTTT.

The rearrangement joins TRBV9 to TRBJ2-1; 10 bases are a match to TRBD2. Germline V gene data show CDR1 as SGDLS and CDR2 as YYNGEE. The V gene end was trimmed by 0 bases and the J gene end by 2 bases; junction bases not matched to a gene: 8. The CDR3 loop spans 18 amino acids. CDR3 loop: CASSVGASGSRPYNEQFF. As DNA, the CDR3 is TGTGCCAGCAGCGTAGGGGCTAGCGGGAGTCGGCCCTACAATGAGCAGTTCTTC.

The CDR3 DNA reads TGTGCCAGTTCCCAGGATCCTAGGGAGCAGTACTTC. Translated: CASSQDPREQYF. The V and J genes are TRBV28 and TRBJ2-7; D not resolved. The CDR3 contains 12 residues. V gave up 9 bases and J gave up 7 bases, with 16 bases separating them. Germline V gene lookup returns CDR1 MDHEN and CDR2 SYDVKM.

This chain joins TRBV7-3 and TRBJ2-3; 7 bases align to TRBD2. Germline trimming cut 5 bases from V and 5 bases from J; bases unmatched to any gene: 7. This CDR3 is built from 14 residues. Germline CDR1 SGHTA, CDR2 FQGTGA. As DNA, the CDR3 is TGTGCCAGCAGCGAAACGGGAGGTCGAGATACGCAGTATTTT. It codes for CASSETGGRDTQYF.

This clone was seen a single time. This sequence joins TRBV18 and TRBJ2-1, with TRBD2 matching over 8 bases. V lost 3 bases to trimming and J lost 8 bases; unmatched junction nucleotides: 9. This CDR3 spans 15 amino acids. CDR1 and CDR2 (germline): KGHSH, LQKENI. The CDR3 DNA sequence: TGTGCCAGCTCACCCTCCTGGCGGGAGGTAGATGAGCAGTTCTTC. It specifies CASSPSWREVDEQFF.

This chain uses TRBV7-3 with TRBJ2-1, with 11 bases fitting TRBD2. Germline CDR1 reads SGHTA; CDR2 reads FQGTGA. The CDR3 loop spans 15 amino acids. V lost 2 bases to trimming and J lost 7 bases; unmatched junction nucleotides: 4. The CDR3 DNA reads TGTGCCAGCAGCTTAGGGACTAGCGGCCCAAATGAGCAGTTCTTC. Residues: CASSLGTSGPNEQFF.